The 5 T cell receptor beta chains reported below all come from one sample, sequenced in a study of blood T cell repertoires in COVID-19. Clones were sequenced by immunoSEQ multiplex PCR, and TCRdb holds only the in-frame ones, with some missing. The data contain approximately 200,000 clones, about 86% of them seen just once; the ten biggest clones take up 5.5% to 8%. The sample comprised peripheral blood. The receptors originated from a man between 60 and 70 years old who had recovered from COVID-19.

The genes are TRBV19 and TRBJ2-3; 9 bases map to TRBD2. This CDR3 region has 16 residues. The V and J ends lost 7 bases and 2 bases, in that order; junction bases with no gene match: 10. Germline CDR1 reads LNHDA; CDR2 reads SQIVND (reference sequence). CDR3 bases: TGTGCCAGTACCTTAAGGGCTAGCGGGAACACAGATACGCAGTATTTT. It codes for CASTLRASGNTDTQYF.

This chain connects TRBV5-4 to TRBJ2-3; possibly TRBD1 for D (6 bases). Trimming took 0 bases from V and 5 from J, leaving 16 bases between them. This CDR3 has 16 amino acids. CDR1 and CDR2 from the germline V gene are SGHNT and YYREEE (reference sequence). CDR3 in amino acids: CASSLAGRGGKDTQYF. CDR3 sequence (DNA): TGTGCCAGCAGCTTGGCGGGCAGGGGTGGAAAAGATACGCAGTATTTT. The whole variable domain, remainder taken from reference TRBV5-4 and TRBJ2-3, is ETGVTQSPTHLIKTRGQQVTLRCSSQSGHNTVSWYQQALGQGPQFIFQYYREEENGRGNFPPRFSGLQFPNYSSELNVNALELDDSALYLCASSLAGRGGKDTQYFGPGTRLTVL.

The chain has TRBV27 and TRBJ2-3, with D possibly TRBD1 on 5 matching bases. Looked up from germline, CDR1 is MNHEY and CDR2 is SMNVEV (reference sequence). The V end was cut by 5 bases, the J end by 7 bases, with 22 bases between. The CDR3 consists of 16 residues. CDR3 coding DNA: TGTGCCAGCAGTCCCCCTCCAGTTTGGGGCAGACATACGCAGTATTTT. Amino acids: CASSPPPVWGRHTQYF.

This clone was seen a single time. This rearrangement joins TRBV7-2 to TRBJ2-7; tentative D call: TRBD2 (5 bases). CDR1 is SGHTA, CDR2 FQGNSA, per germline. The CDR3 loop spans 13 amino acids. Trimming took 6 bases from V and 0 from J, leaving 9 bases between them. For the CDR3, the DNA is TGTGCCAGCAGGAGGGCAGGCTCCTACGAGCAGTACTTC. Translating it yields CASRRAGSYEQYF.

V is TRBV30 and J is TRBJ1-2, with 8 positions matching TRBD1. V was clipped by 0 bases and J by 5 bases; unmatched bases: 17. Germline V CDR1 and CDR2: GTSNPN, SVGIG (reference sequence). The CDR3 covers 18 residues. The CDR3 sequence is CAWSVLQGANNLGYGYTF. CDR3 nucleotides: TGTGCCTGGAGTGTACTCCAGGGGGCTAATAACCTCGGGTATGGCTACACCTTC.